This paragraph reports one T cell receptor (beta chain). This specimen comes from a study of Ad26.COV2.S vaccination and SARS-CoV-2 variants. Across the study: Participants got Ad26.COV2.S intramuscularly, once or twice 56 days apart.

As for treatment: 15 to 20 received Ad26.COV2.S at low or high dose, single or two shots; several received placebo; per-sample allocation not given. Collection of samples fell on day 63 after the first vaccine or placebo injection. Produced via immunoSEQ multiplex PCR; TCRdb's table is partial and in-frame only. Here the sample spans about 350,000 clones, approximately 84% being singletons. With 2 bases removed from V and 7 bases from J, the gap between germline ends came to 20 bases. Germline values: CDR1 GTSNPN, CDR2 SVGIG (reference sequence). This CDR3 region has 15 residues. V gene TRBV30 combines with J gene TRBJ1-2; weak D call: TRBD1 (6 bases). This sample comprised peripheral blood, obtained in a trial of Ad26.COV2.S vaccine versus placebo. The source of this sequence is a person aged 18 to 65 who received the Ad26.COV2.S COVID-19 vaccine or a placebo. The CDR3 nucleotides read TGTGCCTGGAGTAGTGGGAAGCGGGGGGCAGGTGGCTACACCTTC. Translating gives CAWSSGKRGAGGYTF.